This T cell receptor (beta chain) was captured by sequencing in a study of T cell responses to AZD1222 COVID-19 vaccine. This table comes from immunoSEQ multiplex PCR, and its TCRdb copy is limited to in-frame clones, with some not included. The sample yields roughly 120,000 clones, roughly 88% seen once. Study-wide results and caveats: Two AZD1222 administrations were followed by greater Spike-specific TCR breadth and depth.

In the case of this clone: Its antigen remains unknown.

This TCR came from an adult in good health. Source: peripheral blood, taken on day 0 of MenACWY control vaccination.

The CDR3 sequence: CASSDDSKVTDTQYF. CDR3 sequence (DNA): TGTGCCAGCAGCGACGACTCCAAAGTTACAGATACGCAGTATTTT. The chain uses TRBV2 and TRBJ2-3; D gene unclear. Germline V gene lookup returns CDR1 SNHLY and CDR2 FYNNEI. V was pared by 6 bases and J by 3 bases, with 16 bases between. There are 15 residues in the CDR3.